This entry lists 25 T cell receptor beta chains sequenced from one sample in a study of T cell changes during pregnancy in multiple sclerosis. Profiling relied on immunoSEQ multiplex PCR, and the TCRdb table lists in-frame clones only, not all of them. The sample consists of approximately 30,000 clones, about 92% of them appearing once. Source: CD4+ T cells from peripheral blood mononuclear cells, taken after pregnancy. These receptors were taken from a female donor with multiple sclerosis, enrolled in a pregnancy study.

The chain carries TRBV19 and TRBJ2-7; the match to TRBD1 covers 7 bases. Germline CDR1 reads LNHDA; CDR2 reads SQIVND (reference sequence). J was trimmed by 2 bases and V by 3 bases; bases with no gene match: 7. The CDR3 totals 15 residues. The CDR3: CASSMTGSGTYEQYF. CDR3 nucleotides: TGTGCCAGTAGTATGACAGGGTCAGGTACCTACGAGCAGTACTTC.

V is TRBV4-2 and J is TRBJ2-6; 9 bases match TRBD1. The CDR3 has 19 amino acids. Germline V lookup: CDR1 LGHNA, CDR2 YNFKEQ. Trimming removed 0 bases from V and 2 bases from J; junction bases left unmatched: 8. This chain's CDR3 is CASSQDSGTGLAGANVLTF. CDR3 coding DNA: TGTGCCAGCAGCCAAGATAGTGGGACAGGGTTGGCTGGGGCCAACGTCCTGACTTTC.

The chain uses TRBV18 and TRBJ2-7, with 16 bases fitting TRBD2. The CDR3 has 17 residues. After removal of 5 bases from V and 2 bases from J, the junction contained 6 bases not matched to a gene. Germline CDR1 reads KGHSH; CDR2 reads LQKENI. The DNA of the CDR3 is TGTGCCAGCTCAACCGGGACTAGCGGGAGGGCAACCTACGAGCAGTACTTC. Translation: CASSTGTSGRATYEQYF.

V gene TRBV7-9 combines with J gene TRBJ2-1; 9 bases fit TRBD2. CDR1 SEHNR and CDR2 FQNEAQ come from the germline V gene (reference sequence). J lost 9 bases, V lost 10 bases, and 16 bases had no gene match. This CDR3 is built from 15 residues. The CDR3, as DNA: TGTGCCACCCTCCCGGGGGTAGCGGGAGTCATTGAGCAGTTCTTC. This sequence encodes CATLPGVAGVIEQFF.

The chain uses TRBV30 and TRBJ2-7, with D possibly TRBD2 on 6 matching bases. There are 13 residues in the CDR3. The V end was cut by 2 bases, the J end by 4 bases, with 12 bases between. Germline V gene sequence: CDR1 GTSNPN, CDR2 SVGIG (reference sequence). The CDR3 spells CAWSRASVYEQYF. CDR3 in DNA: TGTGCCTGGAGTAGAGCTAGCGTTTACGAGCAGTACTTC. Using reference TRBV30 and TRBJ2-7 for the parts outside the CDR3, the full variable domain is SQTIHQWPATLVQPVGSPLSLECTVEGTSNPNLYWYRQAAGRGLQLLFYSVGIGQISSEVPQNLSASRPQDRQFILSSKKLLLSDSGFYLCAWSRASVYEQYFGPGTRLTVT.

The V call is TRBV7-3, the J call TRBJ1-2, with a possible D match to TRBD1 (6 bases). Germline CDR1 is SGHTA and CDR2 is FQGTGA. V was pared by 5 bases and J by 6 bases, with 13 bases between. The CDR3 length is 13 residues. The DNA for the CDR3 is TGTGCCAGCAGCAAACAGGGATTGAATGGCTACACCTTC. This translates into CASSKQGLNGYTF.

The CDR3 region has the DNA TGTGCCAGCGGAGCCGGGGGACAGAAGGGCCCAGATACGCAGTATTTT. It yields the protein CASGAGGQKGPDTQYF. This chain connects TRBV11-3 to TRBJ2-3; possible D gene TRBD1, 7 bases. The CDR3 is 16 residues long. The V and J ends lost 8 bases and 4 bases respectively, with 22 bases between them. Germline values: CDR1 SGHNT, CDR2 YENEEA.

The genes are TRBV5-4 and TRBJ2-5; 8 bases align to TRBD1. The germline gives CDR1 SGHNT, CDR2 YYREEE (reference sequence). This CDR3 has 15 residues. V shed 6 bases and J 3 bases; nucleotides not matched to a gene: 10. CDR3 nucleotides: TGTGCCAGCACCCGCGCCGACAGGGGAAAAGAGACCCAGTACTTC. It yields the protein CASTRADRGKETQYF.

This sequence joins TRBV5-1 and TRBJ2-3, with TRBD1 as a possible D gene (6 bases). Germline CDR1 and CDR2: SGHRS and YFSETQ. V lost 0 bases to trimming and J lost 2 bases, with 13 bases between them. The length of the CDR3 is 16 residues. CDR3 loop: CASSLAAPGVTDTQYF. For the CDR3, the DNA is TGCGCCAGCAGCTTGGCCGCACCAGGGGTCACAGATACGCAGTATTTT. The variable domain in full, completed from reference TRBV5-1 and TRBJ2-3, reads KAGVTQTPRYLIKTRGQQVTLSCSPISGHRSVSWYQQTPGQGLQFLFEYFSETQRNKGNFPGRFSGRQFSNSRSEMNVSTLELGDSALYLCASSLAAPGVTDTQYFGPGTRLTVL.

V usage is TRBV11-2 and J usage is TRBJ2-2, with 7 positions matching TRBD1. Germline lookup yields CDR1 SGHAT and CDR2 FQNNGV. Unmatched junction bases numbered 9, after V lost 3 bases and J lost 11 bases. This CDR3 contains 14 residues. The CDR3 nucleotides are TGTGCCAGCAGCTTTGGCGACAGGGAGCGCGAGCTGTTTTTT. It yields the protein CASSFGDRERELFF.

The V and J genes are TRBV18 and TRBJ1-1, with D tentatively TRBD1 (5 bases). V was clipped by 3 bases and J by 4 bases, with 18 bases between them. Germline V lookup: CDR1 KGHSH, CDR2 LQKENI. This CDR3 is built from 16 residues. CDR3 in amino acids: CASSPKQEDYGTEAFF. CDR3 DNA sequence: TGTGCCAGCTCACCGAAACAGGAGGACTATGGCACTGAAGCTTTCTTT.

On this clone: At one end, the junction sequence differs from germline, possibly due to a read error. CDR3 DNA: TGTGCCAGCAGATTCACAGGGAATCAGCCCCGGCATTTT. It encodes CASRFTGNQPRHF. This chain links TRBV6-1 with TRBJ1-5; D may be TRBD1 (6 bases). The CDR3 sequence is 13 residues long. Looked up from germline, CDR1 is MNHNS and CDR2 is SASEGT.

The chain carries TRBV19 and TRBJ1-5; no definite D call. This CDR3 has 13 residues. Germline assignment: CDR1 LNHDA and CDR2 SQIVND (reference sequence). Trimming stripped 7 bases from V and 6 bases from J, with 13 bases between. The CDR3 sequence: CASTELRGQPQHF. DNA of the CDR3: TGTGCCAGTACCGAACTCCGGGGTCAGCCCCAGCATTTT. Using reference TRBV19 and TRBJ1-5 for the parts outside the CDR3, the full variable domain is DGGITQSPKYLFRKEGQNVTLSCEQNLNHDAMYWYRQDPGQGLRLIYYSQIVNDFQKGDIAEGYSVSREKKESFPLTVTSAQKNPTAFYLCASTELRGQPQHFGDGTRLSIL.

V usage is TRBV6-4 and J usage is TRBJ1-1, with TRBD1 identical over 8 bases. The CDR3 extends over 12 amino acids. With V trimmed by 6 bases and J by 7 bases, 4 bases remained unmatched. In germline, CDR1 is MRHNA, CDR2 SNTAGT. The CDR3 loop reads CASRAGQGEAFF. The CDR3 region has the DNA TGTGCCAGCAGGGCCGGACAGGGTGAAGCTTTCTTT.

The CDR3 reads CASAKTGGGGTAFF. The CDR3 DNA reads as TGCGCCAGCGCCAAGACAGGGGGCGGGGGGACGGCTTTCTTT. V gene TRBV10-2 combines with J gene TRBJ1-1; 10 bases agree with TRBD1. The CDR3 totals 14 residues. Germline V lookup: CDR1 WSHSY, CDR2 SAAADI. V shed 8 bases and J 11 bases; nucleotides not matched to a gene: 14.

This clone was picked up one time. The V call is TRBV5-1, the J call TRBJ2-7, with D hard to call. The CDR3 has 13 amino acids. Germline V gene lookup returns CDR1 SGHRS and CDR2 YFSETQ. The V end was cut by 0 bases, the J end by 3 bases, with 7 bases between. For the CDR3, the DNA is TGCGCCAGCAGCTTGGCAGGTTACTACGAGCAGTACTTC. This gives the protein CASSLAGYYEQYF.

The J gene is TRBJ2-3, the V gene TRBV2, with a weak D call TRBD2 (6 bases). CDR1 and CDR2 from the germline V gene are SNHLY and FYNNEI. The CDR3 contains 14 residues. Trimming removed 6 bases at V and 0 bases at J, with 10 bases between. CDR3: CASRAGLSTDTQYF. The CDR3 nucleotides are TGTGCCAGCAGGGCGGGACTCAGCACAGATACGCAGTATTTT.

The J gene is TRBJ1-5, the V gene TRBV10-3; TRBD1 aligns across 10 bases. Per germline, CDR1 ENHRY and CDR2 SYGVKD. This CDR3 is built from 18 residues. Trimming at V came to 0 bases and at J to 7 bases, leaving 12 bases not matched to a gene. This chain's CDR3 is CAISESGRQGAIVQPQHF. The CDR3 DNA sequence: TGTGCCATCAGTGAGTCGGGGCGACAGGGGGCAATCGTCCAGCCCCAGCATTTT.

The chain employs TRBV7-3 and TRBJ2-2; possibly TRBD2 for D (6 bases). Germline CDR1 SGHTA, CDR2 FQGTGA. The CDR3 runs 16 residues. V shed 4 bases and J shed 1 base, with 13 bases lying between them. Here the CDR3 reads CASSSNVGGNTGELFF. The CDR3 nucleotides read TGTGCCAGCAGCTCTAACGTGGGGGGGAACACCGGGGAGCTGTTTTTT.

V gene TRBV4-2 combines with J gene TRBJ2-7; maybe TRBD1 (6 bases). Germline CDR1 reads LGHNA; CDR2 reads YNFKEQ. V shed 1 base and J shed 3 bases, with 22 bases lying between them. This CDR3 is built from 18 residues. CDR3 bases: TGTGCCAGCAGCCAAGCCGTTCTAGGACAGCTTTTGAACTACGAGCAGTACTTC. Translation gives CASSQAVLGQLLNYEQYF.

The genes are TRBV11-2 and TRBJ1-1, with D possibly being TRBD1 (5 bases). This CDR3 has 13 amino acids. CDR1 is SGHAT and CDR2 is FQNNGV in the germline V gene. Trimming took 5 bases from V and 11 from J, leaving 18 bases between them. In nucleotides, the CDR3 is TGTGCCAGCAGCGATAGCGAGGGGCGGGGCGCTTTCTTT. Its protein product is CASSDSEGRGAFF.

This chain uses TRBV11-2 with TRBJ2-7; the D gene is possibly TRBD2 (5 bases). This CDR3 comprises 15 residues. The germline CDR1 and CDR2 sequences are SGHAT and FQNNGV. The V and J ends lost 1 base and 5 bases respectively, with 15 bases between them. Written as DNA, the CDR3 is TGTGCCAGCAGCTTAGGTAGCGTTTTTGGGGACGAGCAGTACTTC. It is translated as CASSLGSVFGDEQYF.

Turning to this clone: One end of the junction varies from germline; a read error may be responsible. At the DNA level, this CDR3 is encoded by other sequences in the same sample as well. As DNA, the CDR3 is TGTGCCAGCAGCTTGGCACCGGGACAGTGGAACACTGAAGCCTTCTTT. The encoded protein is CASSLAPGQWNTEAFF. The chain uses TRBV5-6 and TRBJ1-1, with TRBD1 matching over 7 bases. CDR3 length: 16 residues. The germline gives CDR1 SGHDT, CDR2 YYEEEE.

The V call is TRBV5-1, the J call TRBJ1-1, with a tentative D call TRBD1 (5 bases). CDR3 size: 13 residues. The V end was cut by 4 bases, the J end by 0 bases, with 7 bases between. The germline gives CDR1 SGHRS, CDR2 YFSETQ. This CDR3 reads CASSGGMNTEAFF. CDR3 DNA sequence: TGCGCCAGCAGCGGGGGGATGAACACTGAAGCTTTCTTT.

This clone appeared a few times. The rearrangement joins TRBV11-2 to TRBJ2-2; 9 positions agree with TRBD1. J gave up 4 bases and V 4 bases, and 4 bases lay outside the gene matches. Germline V lookup: CDR1 SGHAT, CDR2 FQNNGV. This CDR3 has 15 amino acids. DNA of the CDR3: TGTGCCAGCAGCTGGGGACAGGGAGGCACCGGGGAGCTGTTTTTT. Residues: CASSWGQGGTGELFF.